This T cell receptor (beta chain) emerged from a study of shared clonotypes between healthy human individuals. On the study more broadly: Contributing individuals were a couple of females and three males aged 18 to 49.

All donors were healthy HIV-negative adults lacking recent acute infections or vaccinations. CD4+ cells yielded CD45RA+ naive and CD45RA-negative memory subsets. Produced via immunoSEQ multiplex PCR; TCRdb's table is partial and in-frame only. This repertoire shows 850,000 to 1,100,000 clones, roughly 80% found once; its top ten account for 0.89%. The sequence came from a man aged 18 to 29 in good health. Some clones in this sample may be carry-over from other donors' samples. Sequencing was performed on memory CD4+ T cells from PBMCs. Subset meaning: CD45RA-negative fraction.

CDR3 residues: CASSETVSGELFF. CDR3 nucleotide sequence: TGTGCCAGCAGTGAAACAGTCTCCGGGGAGCTGTTTTTT. This chain uses TRBV2 with TRBJ2-2; no firm D call. CDR1 is SNHLY, CDR2 FYNNEI, per germline. Trimming stripped 2 bases from V and 6 bases from J, with 7 bases between. The CDR3 extends over 13 amino acids.